The 27 T cell receptor beta chains listed next were all sequenced from one sample in a study of T cell changes during pregnancy in multiple sclerosis. This table comes from immunoSEQ multiplex PCR, and its TCRdb copy is limited to in-frame clones, with some not included. This sample has approximately 130,000 clones, with 96% found just once. Sequenced here: peripheral blood, sampled after pregnancy. The receptors were sampled from a female donor with multiple sclerosis, enrolled in a pregnancy study.

The chain recombines TRBV7-2 with TRBJ2-1, with 8 bases identical to TRBD1. This CDR3 region has 16 residues. Per germline, CDR1 SGHTA and CDR2 FQGNSA. V gave up 5 bases and J gave up 2 bases; unmatched junction bases: 8. In DNA form, the CDR3 reads TGTGCCAGCAGCCCTGGGGGCAGGGGGCCCTACAATGAGCAGTTCTTC. This codes for CASSPGGRGPYNEQFF.

The rearrangement uses TRBV6-6 and TRBJ2-3; a weak D match, TRBD1 (5 bases). V was trimmed by 0 bases and J by 3 bases, leaving 7 bases between them. Looked up from germline, CDR1 is MNHNY and CDR2 is SVGAGI (reference sequence). This CDR3 is 14 amino acids long. As DNA, the CDR3 is TGTGCCAGCAGTTACTCGGGGCCGACAGATACGCAGTATTTT. It specifies CASSYSGPTDTQYF.

This chain joins TRBV6-5 and TRBJ2-1; possible D gene TRBD2, 5 bases. Looked up from germline, CDR1 is MNHEY and CDR2 is SVGAGI. CDR3 length: 15 residues. The germline V and J ends were trimmed by 7 bases and 4 bases, with 17 bases remaining between them. CDR3 protein: CASKTLAALYNEQFF. The CDR3 region has the DNA TGTGCCAGCAAAACCCTAGCAGCGCTATACAATGAGCAGTTCTTC.

This clone was picked up a small number of times. The rearrangement joins TRBV7-9 to TRBJ2-2; TRBD1 aligns across 7 bases. Germline values: CDR1 SEHNR, CDR2 FQNEAQ (reference sequence). CDR3 length: 14 amino acids. The ends lost 5 bases at V and 7 bases at J; junction bases unmatched: 7. CDR3 bases: TGTGCCAGCAGCGAGACAGGGAGAAGCGGGGAGCTGTTTTTT. It yields the protein CASSETGRSGELFF.

Comments on this clone: Germline and junction disagree at one end, which may indicate a read error. The chain recombines TRBV7-3 with TRBJ2-1, with TRBD2 matching 14 bases. From germline, CDR1 is SGHTA and CDR2 FQGTGA. The CDR3 extends over 14 amino acids. The CDR3, as DNA: TGTGCCAGCAGCTTCACCGGGACTAGCGGGAGTTGCGTCTTC. This codes for CASSFTGTSGSCVF.

CDR3 loop: CATSRETSYEQYF. The CDR3 DNA follows: TGTGCCACCAGCAGAGAAACAAGCTACGAGCAGTACTTC. J is TRBJ2-7 and V is TRBV15; D not resolved. Germline CDR1 LNHNV, CDR2 YYDKDF (reference sequence). The CDR3 is made up of 13 amino acids. With 0 bases removed from V and 3 bases from J, the gap between germline ends came to 6 bases.

The rearrangement links TRBV12-2 to TRBJ2-5; no DNA check was done on the table's D call, TRBD2. TRBV12-2 counts as a pseudogene. This CDR3 region has 14 residues. Here the CDR3 DNA reads TGTGCAAGAACGGTAGCGGGGCACCAAGAGACCCAGTACTTC. Translating it yields CARTVAGHQETQYF.

V gene TRBV4-3 combines with J gene TRBJ2-1, with a weak D call TRBD2 (5 bases). V was cut by 4 bases and J by 9 bases, with 13 bases left in between. This CDR3 region has 13 residues. Germline CDR1 is LGHNA and CDR2 is YSLEER. The CDR3 loop reads CASSPRRGSEQFF. The CDR3 DNA reads TGCGCCAGCAGCCCACGCCGAGGGAGTGAGCAGTTCTTC.

V and J are TRBV10-3 and TRBJ2-5, with D possibly being TRBD2 (6 bases). The DNA end is more similar to TRBJ2-7, so the J call may be wrong. The CDR3 covers 15 residues. Germline V gene lookup returns CDR1 ENHRY and CDR2 SYGVKD. CDR3 protein: CAISGGDGSAYEQYF. DNA of the CDR3: TGTGCCATCAGTGGGGGGGACGGTTCGGCCTACGAGCAGTACTTC.

V usage is TRBV15 and J usage is TRBJ1-1; D gene ambiguous. V shed 5 bases and J shed 1 base, with 11 bases lying between them. There are 14 residues in the CDR3. Germline V lookup: CDR1 LNHNV, CDR2 YYDKDF (reference sequence). In DNA, the CDR3 is TGTGCCACCAGCTTCGGCGGAGGGAACACTGAAGCTTTCTTT. This codes for CATSFGGGNTEAFF. Supplemented by reference TRBV15 and TRBJ1-1, the full variable domain reads DAMVIQNPRYQVTQFGKPVTLSCSQTLNHNVMYWYQQKSSQAPKLLFHYYDKDFNNEADTPDNFQSRRPNTSFCFLDIRSPGLGDTAMYLCATSFGGGNTEAFFGQGTRLTVV.

The rearrangement links TRBV5-4 to TRBJ2-2; D ambiguous. CDR1 is SGHNT, CDR2 YYREEE, per germline (reference sequence). This CDR3 has 12 residues. V lost 4 bases, J lost 6 bases, and 7 bases lay in between. In DNA, the CDR3 is TGTGCCAGCAGCCCTCTTCCCGGGGAGCTGTTTTTT. Amino acids: CASSPLPGELFF.

The chain couples TRBV19 to TRBJ2-2; D is perhaps TRBD1 (5 bases). CDR1 and CDR2 from the germline V gene are LNHDA and SQIVND (reference sequence). Trimming left V 6 bases short and J 6 bases short, with 8 bases between. The CDR3 contains 12 residues. CDR3 bases: TGTGCCAGTAGAGTAGGGGCCGGGGAGCTGTTTTTT. Its protein product is CASRVGAGELFF.

In its sample, this clone was seen once. The genes are TRBV6-1 and TRBJ1-1; TRBD1 agrees at 9 bases. Losses at the gene ends were 4 bases for V and 5 bases for J; bases not matched to a gene: 14. Germline CDR1 MNHNS, CDR2 SASEGT. This CDR3 region has 17 residues. The CDR3 DNA reads TGTGCCAGCAGTGTCCTTCCAGTACAGGGGGCGAGGACTGAAGCTTTCTTT. Encoded protein: CASSVLPVQGARTEAFF.

The chain combines TRBV7-9 with TRBJ2-7; possible D gene TRBD2, 6 bases. The CDR3 spans 14 residues. V lost 4 bases, J lost 2 bases, and 12 bases lay in between. The V gene's germline CDR1 is SEHNR and CDR2 FQNEAQ (reference sequence). The CDR3 loop reads CASSSGTRAYEQYF. CDR3 in DNA: TGTGCCAGCAGCTCCGGGACTCGAGCCTACGAGCAGTACTTC.

The chain couples TRBV7-9 to TRBJ2-3; a possible D gene is TRBD1 (7 bases). The CDR3 loop spans 17 amino acids. In germline, CDR1 is SEHNR, CDR2 FQNEAQ (reference sequence). The V end was cut by 6 bases, the J end by 5 bases, with 24 bases between. CDR3 nucleotides: TGTGCCAGCAGTTACGCAGGGGGGCTAGCGCGCCTAGATACGCAGTATTTT. The encoded protein is CASSYAGGLARLDTQYF.

The V gene is TRBV6-5, the J gene TRBJ2-7, with 9 bases fitting TRBD1. The CDR3 is made up of 16 amino acids. In germline, CDR1 is MNHEY, CDR2 SVGAGI. Losses at the gene ends were 0 bases for V and 5 bases for J; bases not matched to a gene: 8. Here the CDR3 DNA reads TGTGCCAGCAGTTACTCGGTGACAGGGGGTTGGAACGAGCAGTACTTC. Translation: CASSYSVTGGWNEQYF.

The V and J genes are TRBV10-2 and TRBJ2-2; 8 nucleotides align to TRBD2. V was pared by 7 bases and J by 4 bases, with 11 bases of the junction left unmatched. In germline, CDR1 is WSHSY, CDR2 SAAADI. CDR3 length: 16 amino acids. This CDR3 is CASTLRLATLTGELFF. The CDR3 nucleotides read TGCGCCAGCACCTTGCGACTAGCGACCCTCACCGGGGAGCTGTTTTTT.

The chain uses TRBV28 and TRBJ2-3; 12 bases line up with TRBD2. The V segment lost 3 bases and the J segment 7 bases; nucleotides outside the gene matches: 8. Germline-derived CDR1 and CDR2 are MDHEN and SYDVKM. The CDR3 loop spans 16 amino acids. The CDR3, as DNA: TGTGCCAGCAGTTTCTCCCGGACTAGCGGGACTAATACGCAGTATTTT. Its protein is CASSFSRTSGTNTQYF.

This clone was counted once. The chain links TRBV7-6 to TRBJ2-1; TRBD2 agrees at 11 bases. V trimming: 1 base; J trimming: 3 bases; junction bases outside the gene matches: 11. Per germline, CDR1 SGHVS and CDR2 FNYEAQ. The CDR3 loop spans 19 amino acids. In nucleotides, the CDR3 is TGTGCCAGCAGCTTAGAGGGGGCTAGCGGGAGGCCCTTCTACAATGAGCAGTTCTTC. Protein sequence: CASSLEGASGRPFYNEQFF.

V and J are TRBV27 and TRBJ2-5; D is unclear. The V and J ends lost 8 bases and 4 bases respectively, with 20 bases between them. Per the germline V gene, CDR1 is MNHEY and CDR2 is SMNVEV (reference sequence). The length of the CDR3 is 15 residues. This chain's CDR3 is CASYPRSGRRETQYF. As DNA, the CDR3 is TGTGCCAGCTATCCGAGGTCCGGTCGGAGAGAGACCCAGTACTTC.

The rearrangement uses TRBV9 and TRBJ2-1; 9 bases map to TRBD2. V gave up 0 bases and J gave up 7 bases; unmatched junction bases: 5. Germline CDR1 SGDLS, CDR2 YYNGEE. The CDR3 consists of 15 residues. CDR3 DNA sequence: TGTGCCAGCAGCGTAGATAGCGGGAGCTGGAATGAGCAGTTCTTC. It yields the protein CASSVDSGSWNEQFF.

This chain joins TRBV29-1 and TRBJ2-2; a possible D gene is TRBD2 (6 bases). The V gene lost 2 bases and the J gene lost 3 bases, with 10 bases spanning the gap. The CDR3 extends over 14 amino acids. The germline CDR1 and CDR2 sequences are SQVTM and ANQGSEA. CDR3 amino acids: CSVEIGSDTGELFF. DNA of the CDR3: TGCAGCGTTGAAATCGGGAGTGACACCGGGGAGCTGTTTTTT.

The CDR3 DNA follows: TGTGCCAGCAGCTTACTAGCGGGAGTAGGGAATGAGCAGTTCTTC. Translating gives CASSLLAGVGNEQFF. The chain links TRBV7-9 to TRBJ2-1, with TRBD2 identical over 10 bases. CDR1 SEHNR and CDR2 FQNEAQ come from the germline V gene (reference sequence). The CDR3 sequence is 15 residues long. Unmatched junction bases numbered 5, after V lost 2 bases and J lost 7 bases.

V and J are TRBV5-6 and TRBJ2-7; TRBD1 aligns across 10 bases. From germline, CDR1 is SGHDT and CDR2 YYEEEE. Trimming cost V 2 bases and J 4 bases; bases outside gene matches: 6. The length of the CDR3 is 15 residues. This CDR3 is CASSFARDRGYEQYF. CDR3 nucleotides: TGTGCCAGCAGCTTTGCCCGGGACAGGGGTTACGAGCAGTACTTC.

This clone came up once. The genes are TRBV10-3 and TRBJ2-3; D might be TRBD1 (7 bases). The V gene's germline CDR1 is ENHRY and CDR2 SYGVKD. V was cut by 11 bases and J by 3 bases, with 12 bases left in between. The CDR3 extends over 12 amino acids. The CDR3 DNA follows: TGTGCCGCAGGGGGGCTGACAGATACGCAGTATTTT. Translating gives CAAGGLTDTQYF.

In this sample, this clone turned up once. The V call is TRBV6-5, the J call TRBJ1-1, with D possibly being TRBD1 (6 bases). Germline V gives CDR1 MNHEY, CDR2 SVGAGI. The ends were cut back, 6 bases at V and 8 bases at J, with 16 bases in the middle. The CDR3 has 13 residues. CDR3 coding DNA: TGTGCCAGCAGCCCCCAGGGGTTTCCCGAAGCTTTCTTT. This translates into CASSPQGFPEAFF.

The chain uses TRBV29-1 and TRBJ2-7; D possibly corresponds to TRBD1 (6 bases). Germline lookup yields CDR1 SQVTM and CDR2 ANQGSEA. V was cut by 5 bases and J by 2 bases, with 16 bases left in between. CDR3 length equals 14 residues. The CDR3 spells CSVIRDTTTYEQYF. The DNA of the CDR3 is TGCAGCGTTATTCGGGACACGACTACCTACGAGCAGTACTTC.